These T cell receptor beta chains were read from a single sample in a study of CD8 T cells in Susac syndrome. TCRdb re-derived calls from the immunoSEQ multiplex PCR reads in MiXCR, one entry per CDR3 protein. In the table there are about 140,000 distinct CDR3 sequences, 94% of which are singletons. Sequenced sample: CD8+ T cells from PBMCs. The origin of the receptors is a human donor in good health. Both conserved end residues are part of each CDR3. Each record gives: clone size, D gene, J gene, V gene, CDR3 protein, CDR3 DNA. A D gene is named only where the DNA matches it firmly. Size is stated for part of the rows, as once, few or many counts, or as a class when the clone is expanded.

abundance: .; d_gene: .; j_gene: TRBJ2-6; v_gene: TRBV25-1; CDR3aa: CASSGRETASGANVLTF; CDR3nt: TGTGCCAGCAGTGGTCGTGAGACAGCGTCTGGGGCCAACGTCCTGACTTTC
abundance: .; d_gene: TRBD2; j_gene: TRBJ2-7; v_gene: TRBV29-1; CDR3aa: CSVETSENYEQYF; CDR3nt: TGCAGCGTTGAGACTAGCGAGAACTACGAGCAGTACTTC
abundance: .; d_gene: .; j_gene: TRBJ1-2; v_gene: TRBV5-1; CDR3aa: CASSLEDTLSLNYGYTF; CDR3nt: TGCGCCAGCAGCTTGGAGGACACCCTTAGCCTTAACTATGGCTACACCTTC
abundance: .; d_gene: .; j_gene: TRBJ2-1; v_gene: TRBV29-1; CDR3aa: CSVLGNEQFF; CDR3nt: TGCAGCGTACTAGGCAATGAGCAGTTCTTC
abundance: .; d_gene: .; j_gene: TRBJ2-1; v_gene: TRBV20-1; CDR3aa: CSARDLTAQFF; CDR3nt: TGCAGTGCTAGAGATTTGACTGCGCAGTTCTTC
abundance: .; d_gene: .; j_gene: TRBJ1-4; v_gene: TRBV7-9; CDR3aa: CASSPQDSHNEKLFF; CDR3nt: TGTGCCAGCAGCCCCCAGGACAGCCATAATGAAAAACTGTTTTTT
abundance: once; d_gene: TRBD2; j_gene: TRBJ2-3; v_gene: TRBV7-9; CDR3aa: CASSLRREGPDTQYF; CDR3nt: TGTGCCAGCAGCCTCAGGCGGGAGGGCCCAGATACGCAGTATTTT
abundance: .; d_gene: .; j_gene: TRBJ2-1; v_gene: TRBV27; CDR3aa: CASSLSPGRPAFEQFF; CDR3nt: TGTGCCAGCAGTTTATCCCCGGGACGACCTGCTTTTGAGCAGTTCTTC
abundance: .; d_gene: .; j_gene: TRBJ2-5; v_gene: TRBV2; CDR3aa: CASRGKPFQTQYF; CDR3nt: TGTGCCAGCAGAGGTAAACCCTTCCAGACCCAGTACTTC
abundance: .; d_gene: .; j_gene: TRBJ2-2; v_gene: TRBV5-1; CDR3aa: CASSPTPSTGELFF; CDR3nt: TGCGCCAGCAGCCCGACCCCTAGCACCGGGGAGCTGTTTTTT
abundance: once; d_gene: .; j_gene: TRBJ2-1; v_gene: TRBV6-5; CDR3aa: CASSWRGPNEQFF; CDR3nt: TGTGCCAGCAGTTGGAGGGGGCCCAATGAGCAGTTCTTC
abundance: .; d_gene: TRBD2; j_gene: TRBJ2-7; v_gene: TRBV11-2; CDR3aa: CASSHRLAGLSYEQYF; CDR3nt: TGTGCCAGCAGCCACAGACTAGCGGGACTTTCCTACGAGCAGTACTTC
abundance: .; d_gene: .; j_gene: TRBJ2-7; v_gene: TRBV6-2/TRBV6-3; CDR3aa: CASSWGINYEQYF; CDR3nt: TGTGCCAGCAGTTGGGGTATCAACTACGAGCAGTACTTC
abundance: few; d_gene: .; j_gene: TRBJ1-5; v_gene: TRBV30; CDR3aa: CAWSVQGRQPQHF; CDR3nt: TGTGCCTGGAGTGTTCAGGGACGTCAGCCCCAGCATTTT
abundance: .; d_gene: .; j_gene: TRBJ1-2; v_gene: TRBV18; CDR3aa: CASSPTGPGDGYTF; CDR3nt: TGTGCCAGCTCACCTACGGGGCCCGGGGATGGCTACACCTTC
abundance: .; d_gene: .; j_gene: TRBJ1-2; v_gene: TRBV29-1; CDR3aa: CSVEDKRLGDYGYTF; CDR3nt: TGCAGCGTTGAAGATAAGAGATTAGGGGACTATGGCTACACCTTC
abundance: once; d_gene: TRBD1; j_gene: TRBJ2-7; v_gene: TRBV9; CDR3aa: CASSVAGTGAYEQYF; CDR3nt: TGTGCCAGCAGCGTAGCCGGGACAGGAGCCTACGAGCAGTACTTC
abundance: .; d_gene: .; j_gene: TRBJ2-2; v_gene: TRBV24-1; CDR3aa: CATSDWGTGNTGELFF; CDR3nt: TGTGCCACCAGTGATTGGGGGACGGGGAACACCGGGGAGCTGTTTTTT
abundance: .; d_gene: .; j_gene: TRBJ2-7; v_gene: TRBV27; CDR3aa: CASSLEYAYEQYF; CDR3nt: TGTGCCAGCAGTTTAGAGTATGCCTACGAGCAGTACTTC
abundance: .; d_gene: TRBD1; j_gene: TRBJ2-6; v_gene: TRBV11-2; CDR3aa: CASSPGTGNSGANVLTF; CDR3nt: TGTGCCAGCAGCCCCGGGACAGGAAACTCTGGGGCCAACGTCCTGACTTTC